The present entry profiles one T cell receptor (beta chain) with its context. The antigen is unknown. The sample is drawn from a study of T cells expressing NK-cell markers. Overall study context: The eight sequenced donors comprised seven who were HCMV-seropositive and one who was seronegative. Regarding the study as a whole: Whether expanded NKG2C+ T cell clones recognized HCMV stayed uncertain. In a handful of donors, dominant CD3+CD56+NKG2C+ clonotypes ranked among the top 10 CD8+ clonotypes.

This CDR3 has 17 residues. The germline CDR1 and CDR2 sequences are LGHNA and YNFKEQ. As the method of synthesis, 5'RACE template switching with UMIs yielded TCR beta cDNA. After re-calling the 5' RACE reads, TCRdb lists one entry per CDR3 protein, DNA absent. The sample has tens of thousands of distinct CDR3 sequences; the top ten hold over 45%. The sequence was obtained from a woman aged 18 to 75 in good health. Sequencing used blood T cells: a sorted CD56 or NKG2C T cell subset, CD4+ or CD8+ T cells, or bulk PBMC T cells (not recorded which). The chain has TRBV4-2 and TRBJ1-3; no DNA is available, so the TRBD1 call from TCRdb remains unchecked. CDR3 loop: CASSQDGGGAPGNTIYF.